This T cell receptor beta chain originates from a study of beta chain features in type 1 diabetes. The CDR3 runs 14 residues. Trimming left V 7 bases short and J 2 bases short, with 11 bases between. Germline V gene sequence: CDR1 MNHEY, CDR2 SMNVEV (reference sequence). The entirety of the isolated RNA underwent reverse transcription, so expressed TCRB transcripts were sequenced. Using immunoSEQ multiplex PCR, the repertoire was profiled, and TCRdb retains in-frame clones only, with some absent. The sample carries around 430,000 clones, about 32% recorded once. The chain combines TRBV27 with TRBJ2-2, with D possibly being TRBD1 (5 bases). Sequencing was carried out using naive CD4+ T cells from blood. The clonotype comes from a man between 18 and 29 years old in good health. The DNA of the CDR3 is TGTGCCAGCATCCCCCAGGGTAACACCGGGGAGCTGTTTTTT. Its translation is CASIPQGNTGELFF.